This T cell receptor (beta chain) was captured by sequencing in a study of beta chain features in type 1 diabetes. Overall study: Sorted cells numbering 95 million to 110 million were examined across all samples. Study-wide results and limits: cDNA-based sequencing might over-represent cells highly expressing TCR.

Markers CD45RO/CCR7/CD25/CD127/CD95/CD27 served to sort CD4+ naive, central memory, regulatory and stem cell-like memory cells. About this clone itself: The antigen remains unidentified.

Trimming pared 4 bases from V and 5 bases from J, leaving 11 bases between. Germline V CDR1 and CDR2: GTSNPN, SVGIG (reference sequence). CDR3 length: 12 residues. Sequencing targeted expressed TCRB transcripts, as all isolated RNA had been reverse transcribed. The assay was immunoSEQ multiplex PCR, and TCRdb's table has in-frame clones only and misses some. Of some 230,000 clones listed, 9.6% are singletons. This TCR was sampled from a woman between 18 and 29 years old in good health. This chain uses TRBV30 with TRBJ1-2; a possible D gene is TRBD1 (5 bases). Sequenced: naive CD4+ T cells from blood. DNA for the CDR3: TGTGCCTGGACAATGGGGGGTTATGGCTACACCTTC. Translation gives CAWTMGGYGYTF.